Listed here is a single T cell receptor beta chain. Its antigen is as yet unknown. The sample belongs to a study of PD-L1 blockade in urothelial cancer. The overall study: Intravenous atezolizumab, 1,200 mg every 3 weeks, was begun by patients at some point between 2012 and 2014. Males with urothelial cancer arising in the bladder constituted most of the 29 patients. General study findings and limits: Tumor-associated blood clones were expanded more by durable-benefit patients at 3 weeks.

Synthetic templates analogous to TCR were spiked into all PCRs individually. TCRdb's table, derived via immunoSEQ multiplex PCR, lists solely in-frame clones and lacks some. The table has tens of thousands of clones, approximately 83% seen once. Time point described: pretreatment peripheral blood. The CDR3 has 17 residues. Germline-derived CDR1 and CDR2 are LNHDA and SQIVND (reference sequence). Trimming cost V 10 bases and J 1 base; bases outside gene matches: 12. The sequence came from a man in his 70s with urothelial cancer. The chain couples TRBV19 to TRBJ1-5; 11 positions agree with TRBD1. Sample: PBMCs, taken around atezolizumab (anti-PD-L1) treatment. CDR3 region: CATQPGTGGSSNQPQHF. For the CDR3, the DNA is TGTGCCACTCAACCCGGGACAGGGGGTAGCAGCAATCAGCCCCAGCATTTT.